This TCR beta chain was obtained from a study of cytomegalovirus exposure and HLA in healthy donors. Germline loops: CDR1 SQVTM, CDR2 ANQGSEA. The CDR3 has 14 amino acids. V gave up 7 bases and J gave up 8 bases, with 20 bases separating them. The primer mix had 60 Vbeta and 13 Jbeta primers. Clones were sequenced by immunoSEQ multiplex PCR, and TCRdb holds only the in-frame ones, with some missing. Of around 220,000 clones in the sample, more than 60% were seen once. The sequence was collected from a girl between 2 and 10 years old in good health and CMV-seronegative. Material for sequencing was PBMCs. V gene TRBV29-1 combines with J gene TRBJ1-4; maybe TRBD1 (6 bases). The CDR3 reads CSAHSGARSEKLFF. The CDR3 coding sequence is TGCAGCGCCCACTCAGGGGCCCGTTCGGAAAAACTGTTTTTT.